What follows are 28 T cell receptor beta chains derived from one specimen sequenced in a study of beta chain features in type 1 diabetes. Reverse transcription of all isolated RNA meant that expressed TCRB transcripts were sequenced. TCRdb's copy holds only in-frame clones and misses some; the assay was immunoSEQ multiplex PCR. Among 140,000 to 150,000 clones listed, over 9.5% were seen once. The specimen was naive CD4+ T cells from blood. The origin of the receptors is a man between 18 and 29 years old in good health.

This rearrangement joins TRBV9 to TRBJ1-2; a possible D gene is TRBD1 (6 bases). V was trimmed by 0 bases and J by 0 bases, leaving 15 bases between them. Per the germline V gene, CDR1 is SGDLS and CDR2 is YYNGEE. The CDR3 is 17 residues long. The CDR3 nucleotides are TGTGCCAGCAGCGTAGGAGGGACACAACGATCTAACTATGGCTACACCTTC. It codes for CASSVGGTQRSNYGYTF.

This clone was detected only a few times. The CDR3 region is CASSEVGQWNEQYF. DNA of the CDR3: TGTGCCAGCAGTGAAGTGGGACAGTGGAACGAGCAGTACTTC. The chain combines TRBV6-1 with TRBJ2-7; 7 bases fit TRBD1. The V gene end was trimmed by 1 base and the J gene end by 5 bases; junction bases not matched to a gene: 5. Germline-derived CDR1 and CDR2 are MNHNS and SASEGT. This CDR3 has 14 amino acids.

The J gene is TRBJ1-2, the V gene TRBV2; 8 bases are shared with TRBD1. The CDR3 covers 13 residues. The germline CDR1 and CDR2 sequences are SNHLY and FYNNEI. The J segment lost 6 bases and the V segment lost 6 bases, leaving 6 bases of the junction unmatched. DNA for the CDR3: TGTGCCAGCAGCCCCGGACAGGGCCATGGCTACACCTTC. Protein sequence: CASSPGQGHGYTF.

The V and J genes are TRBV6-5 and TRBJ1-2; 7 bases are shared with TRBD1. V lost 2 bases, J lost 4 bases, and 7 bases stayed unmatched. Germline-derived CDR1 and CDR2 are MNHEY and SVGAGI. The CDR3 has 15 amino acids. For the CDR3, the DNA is TGTGCCAGCAGTTACCGGGGGACAGATACCTATGGCTACACCTTC. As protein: CASSYRGTDTYGYTF.

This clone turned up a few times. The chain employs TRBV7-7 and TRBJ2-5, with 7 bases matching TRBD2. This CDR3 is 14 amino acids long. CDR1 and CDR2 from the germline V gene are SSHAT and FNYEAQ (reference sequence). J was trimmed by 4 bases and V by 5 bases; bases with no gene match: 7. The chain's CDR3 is CASSPPGGTETQYF. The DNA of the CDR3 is TGTGCCAGCAGCCCCCCGGGGGGTACAGAGACCCAGTACTTC.

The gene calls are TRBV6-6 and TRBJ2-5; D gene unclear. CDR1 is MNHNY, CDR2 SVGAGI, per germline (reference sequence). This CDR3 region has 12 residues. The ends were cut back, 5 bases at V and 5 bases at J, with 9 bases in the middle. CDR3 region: CASSTNGETQYF. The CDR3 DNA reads TGTGCCAGCAGTACGAACGGGGAGACCCAGTACTTC.

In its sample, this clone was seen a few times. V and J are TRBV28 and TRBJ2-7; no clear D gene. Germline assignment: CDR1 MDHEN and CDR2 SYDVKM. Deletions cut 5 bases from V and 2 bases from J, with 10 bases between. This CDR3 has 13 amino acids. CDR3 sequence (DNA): TGTGCCAGCAGTACCCGGGTTCCCTACGAGCAGTACTTC. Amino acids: CASSTRVPYEQYF.

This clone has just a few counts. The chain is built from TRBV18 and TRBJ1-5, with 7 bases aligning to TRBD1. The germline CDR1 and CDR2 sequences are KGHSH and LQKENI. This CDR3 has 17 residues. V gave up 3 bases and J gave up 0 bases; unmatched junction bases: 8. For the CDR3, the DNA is TGTGCCAGCTCACCCGACAGGGCGGCGTATAGCAATCAGCCCCAGCATTTT. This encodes CASSPDRAAYSNQPQHF. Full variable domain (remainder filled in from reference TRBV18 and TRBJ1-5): NAGVMQNPRHLVRRRGQEARLRCSPMKGHSHVYWYRQLPEEGLKFMVYLQKENIIDESGMPKERFSAEFPKEGPSILRIQQVVRGDSAAYFCASSPDRAAYSNQPQHFGDGTRLSIL.

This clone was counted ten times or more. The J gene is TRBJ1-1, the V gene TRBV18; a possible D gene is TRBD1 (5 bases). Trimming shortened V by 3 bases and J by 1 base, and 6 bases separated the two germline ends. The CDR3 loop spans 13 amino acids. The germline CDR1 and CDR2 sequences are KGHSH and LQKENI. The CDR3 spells CASSPTGNTEAFF. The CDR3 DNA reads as TGTGCCAGCTCACCTACAGGGAACACTGAAGCTTTCTTT. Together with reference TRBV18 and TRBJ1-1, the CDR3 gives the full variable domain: NAGVMQNPRHLVRRRGQEARLRCSPMKGHSHVYWYRQLPEEGLKFMVYLQKENIIDESGMPKERFSAEFPKEGPSILRIQQVVRGDSAAYFCASSPTGNTEAFFGQGTRLTVV.

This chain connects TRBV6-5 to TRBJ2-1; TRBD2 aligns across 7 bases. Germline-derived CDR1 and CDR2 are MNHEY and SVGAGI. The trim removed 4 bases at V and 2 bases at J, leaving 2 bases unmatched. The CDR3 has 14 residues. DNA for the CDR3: TGTGCCAGCAGTTTCGGGGGGACCTACAATGAGCAGTTCTTC. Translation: CASSFGGTYNEQFF.

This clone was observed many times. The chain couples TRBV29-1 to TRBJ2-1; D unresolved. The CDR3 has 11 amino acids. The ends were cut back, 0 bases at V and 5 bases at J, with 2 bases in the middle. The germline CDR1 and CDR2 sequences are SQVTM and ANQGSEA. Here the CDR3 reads CSVEDNNEQFF. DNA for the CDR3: TGCAGCGTTGAAGATAACAATGAGCAGTTCTTC.

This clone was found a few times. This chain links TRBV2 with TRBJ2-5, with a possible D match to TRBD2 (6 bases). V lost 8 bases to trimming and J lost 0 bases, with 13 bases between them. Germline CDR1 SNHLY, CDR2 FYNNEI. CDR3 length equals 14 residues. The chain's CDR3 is CASGTRGNQETQYF. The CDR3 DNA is TGTGCCAGCGGAACTCGGGGGAACCAAGAGACCCAGTACTTC.

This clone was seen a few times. CDR3 bases: TGCGCCAGCAGCTTGGGCCCCGGGACAGGGGGCGATCAGCCCCAGCATTTT. It codes for CASSLGPGTGGDQPQHF. This chain connects TRBV5-1 to TRBJ1-5, with 12 nucleotides matching TRBD1. Germline V CDR1 and CDR2: SGHRS, YFSETQ. The CDR3 length is 17 residues. The J segment lost 5 bases and the V segment lost 0 bases, leaving 6 bases of the junction unmatched.

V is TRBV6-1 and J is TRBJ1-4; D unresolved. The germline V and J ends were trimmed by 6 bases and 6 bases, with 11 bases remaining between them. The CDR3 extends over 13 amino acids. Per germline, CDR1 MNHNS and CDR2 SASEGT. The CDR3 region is CASRKTLDEKLFF. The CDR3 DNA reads TGTGCCAGCAGGAAAACATTGGATGAAAAACTGTTTTTT.

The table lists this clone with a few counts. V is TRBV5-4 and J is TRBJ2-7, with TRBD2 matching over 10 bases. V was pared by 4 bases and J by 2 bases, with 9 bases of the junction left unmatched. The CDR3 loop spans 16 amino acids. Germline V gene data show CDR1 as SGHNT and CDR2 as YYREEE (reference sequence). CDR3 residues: CASSLKTSGLTYEQYF. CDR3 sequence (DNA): TGTGCCAGCAGCCTTAAGACTAGCGGGCTTACCTACGAGCAGTACTTC.

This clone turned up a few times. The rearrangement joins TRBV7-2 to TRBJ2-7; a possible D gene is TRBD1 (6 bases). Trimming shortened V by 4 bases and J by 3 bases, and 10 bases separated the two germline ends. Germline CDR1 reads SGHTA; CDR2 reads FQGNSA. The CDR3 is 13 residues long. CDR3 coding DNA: TGTGCCAGCAGCTCCGTACAGGGCTACGAGCAGTACTTC. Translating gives CASSSVQGYEQYF.

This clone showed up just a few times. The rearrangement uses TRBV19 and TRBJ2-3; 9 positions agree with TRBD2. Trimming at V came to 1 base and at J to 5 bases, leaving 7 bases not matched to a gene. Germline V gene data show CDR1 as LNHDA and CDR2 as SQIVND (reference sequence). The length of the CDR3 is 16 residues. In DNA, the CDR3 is TGTGCCAGTAGTATAGGCCTAGCGGGGTCCGGAGATACGCAGTATTTT. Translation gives CASSIGLAGSGDTQYF.

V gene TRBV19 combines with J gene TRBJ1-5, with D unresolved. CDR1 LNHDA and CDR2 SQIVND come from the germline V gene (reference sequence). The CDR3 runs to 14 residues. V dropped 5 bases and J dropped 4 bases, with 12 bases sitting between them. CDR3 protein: CASSPRAMNQPQHF. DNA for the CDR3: TGTGCCAGTAGTCCCAGAGCGATGAATCAGCCCCAGCATTTT.

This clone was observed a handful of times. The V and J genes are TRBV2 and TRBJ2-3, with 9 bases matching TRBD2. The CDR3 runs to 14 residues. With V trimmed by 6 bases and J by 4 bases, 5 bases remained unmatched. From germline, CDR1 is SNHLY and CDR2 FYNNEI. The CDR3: CASRGTSRADTQYF. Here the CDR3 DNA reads TGTGCCAGCAGGGGGACTAGCAGGGCAGATACGCAGTATTTT.

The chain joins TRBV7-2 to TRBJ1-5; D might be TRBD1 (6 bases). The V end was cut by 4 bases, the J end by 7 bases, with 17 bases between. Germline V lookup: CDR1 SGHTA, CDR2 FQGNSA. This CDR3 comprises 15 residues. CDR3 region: CASSYYDRIGQPQHF. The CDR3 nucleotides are TGTGCCAGCAGCTATTATGACAGGATCGGACAGCCCCAGCATTTT.

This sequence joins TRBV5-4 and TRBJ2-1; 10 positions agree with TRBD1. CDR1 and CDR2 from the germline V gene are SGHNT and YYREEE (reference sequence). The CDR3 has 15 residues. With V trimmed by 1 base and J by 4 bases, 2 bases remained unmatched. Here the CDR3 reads CASSLRQGAYNEQFF. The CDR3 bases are TGTGCCAGCAGCTTGAGACAGGGGGCATACAATGAGCAGTTCTTC. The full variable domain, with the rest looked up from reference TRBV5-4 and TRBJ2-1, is ETGVTQSPTHLIKTRGQQVTLRCSSQSGHNTVSWYQQALGQGPQFIFQYYREEENGRGNFPPRFSGLQFPNYSSELNVNALELDDSALYLCASSLRQGAYNEQFFGPGTRLTVL.

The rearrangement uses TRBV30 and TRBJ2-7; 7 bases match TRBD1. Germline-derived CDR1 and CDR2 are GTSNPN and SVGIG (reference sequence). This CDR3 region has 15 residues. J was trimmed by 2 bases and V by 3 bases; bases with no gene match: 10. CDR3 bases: TGTGCCTGGAGCCTAGGGGGCAGTATCCCCTACGAGCAGTACTTC. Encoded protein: CAWSLGGSIPYEQYF.

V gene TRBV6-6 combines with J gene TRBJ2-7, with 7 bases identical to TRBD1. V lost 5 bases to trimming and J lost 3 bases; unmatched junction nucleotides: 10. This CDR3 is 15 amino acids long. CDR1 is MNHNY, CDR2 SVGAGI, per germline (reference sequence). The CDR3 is CASSVRGQPIYEQYF. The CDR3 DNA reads TGTGCCAGCAGTGTCCGGGGACAGCCTATCTACGAGCAGTACTTC.

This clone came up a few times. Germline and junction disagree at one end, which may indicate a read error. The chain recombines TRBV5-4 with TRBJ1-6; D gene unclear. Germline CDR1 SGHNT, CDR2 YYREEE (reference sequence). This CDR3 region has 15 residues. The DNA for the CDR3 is TGCGCCAGCAGCCGGTCCGGGGTGGCTAATTCACCCCTCCACTTT. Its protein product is CASSRSGVANSPLHF.

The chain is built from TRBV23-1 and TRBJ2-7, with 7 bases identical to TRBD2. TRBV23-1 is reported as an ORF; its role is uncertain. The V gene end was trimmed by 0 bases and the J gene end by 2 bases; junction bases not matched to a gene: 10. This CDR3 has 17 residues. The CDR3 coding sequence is TGCGCCAGCAGTCAATCGGGGACTGGGAGGGCCCCCTACGAGCAGTACTTC. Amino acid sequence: CASSQSGTGRAPYEQYF.

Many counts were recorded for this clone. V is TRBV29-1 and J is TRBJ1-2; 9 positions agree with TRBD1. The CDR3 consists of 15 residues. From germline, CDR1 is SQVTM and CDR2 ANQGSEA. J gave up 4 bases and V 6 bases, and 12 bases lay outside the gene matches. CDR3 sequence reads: CSVTGQGGAGYGYTF. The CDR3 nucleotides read TGCAGCGTCACGGGACAGGGAGGAGCTGGCTATGGCTACACCTTC.

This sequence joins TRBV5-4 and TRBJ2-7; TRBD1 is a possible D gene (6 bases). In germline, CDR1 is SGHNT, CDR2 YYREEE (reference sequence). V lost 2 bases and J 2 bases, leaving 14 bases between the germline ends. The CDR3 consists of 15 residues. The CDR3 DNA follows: TGTGCCAGCAGCTTAGGGGGACCGGTAGCCTACGAGCAGTACTTC. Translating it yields CASSLGGPVAYEQYF.

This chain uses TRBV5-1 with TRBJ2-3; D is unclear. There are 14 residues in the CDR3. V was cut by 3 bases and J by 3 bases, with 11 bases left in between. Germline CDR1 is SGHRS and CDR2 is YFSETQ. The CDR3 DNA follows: TGCGCCAGCAGCTATGATTCTCAGACAGATACGCAGTATTTT. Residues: CASSYDSQTDTQYF. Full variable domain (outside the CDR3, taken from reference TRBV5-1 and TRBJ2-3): KAGVTQTPRYLIKTRGQQVTLSCSPISGHRSVSWYQQTPGQGLQFLFEYFSETQRNKGNFPGRFSGRQFSNSRSEMNVSTLELGDSALYLCASSYDSQTDTQYFGPGTRLTVL.